Listed below are T cell receptor beta chains from one sample, sequenced in a study of T cell clones after liver transplantation. Assay: immunoSEQ multiplex PCR; the TCRdb copy retains only in-frame clones and omits some. Of about 72,000 clones listed, about 92% were seen once; the top ten hold roughly 3%. Specimen: CD4+ T cells from blood, collected before liver transplant. Receptors were obtained from a human donor who received a liver transplant. Each CDR3 is given with its conserved first and last residue. The D gene is left open where the match is weak. Some rows mark clone size as missing; the rest say once, few, many or name a class of expanded clone.

J	V	size	D	DNA	CDR3
TRBJ2-3	TRBV13	-	-	TGTGCCAGCTCGAGACTGGGGGCAGATACGCAGTATTTT	CASSRLGADTQYF
TRBJ2-2	TRBV30	-	TRBD1	TGTGCCTGCCGGGACAGGGTTTTAGGGGAGCTGTTTTTT	CACRDRVLGELFF
TRBJ1-2	TRBV29-1	-	-	TGCAGCGTCGCCGAGGTGGGGGCCTATGGCTACACCTTC	CSVAEVGAYGYTF
TRBJ1-2	TRBV6-6	-	TRBD1	TGTGCCAGCACTTCCGGGACAGGAAACGGCTACACCTTC	CASTSGTGNGYTF
TRBJ1-1	TRBV5-1	-	-	TGCGCCAGCAGCTTGGAACAGGACACTGAAGCTTTCTTT	CASSLEQDTEAFF
TRBJ2-1	TRBV19	once	TRBD2	TGTGCCAGTAGTATTCCTAGCGGGAGGCATTACAATGAGCAGTTCTTC	CASSIPSGRHYNEQFF
TRBJ2-1	TRBV11-3	-	-	TGTGCCAGCAGCTTAGTAAGCGGGTCCTACAATGAGCAGTTCTTC	CASSLVSGSYNEQFF
TRBJ2-4	TRBV11-3	-	-	TGTGCCAGCAGCTTTTCCCCACCCGCCTTGCCCATTCAGTACTTC	CASSFSPPALPIQYF
TRBJ1-2	TRBV9	once	-	TGTGCCAGCAGCGTAGAGGGGGGCTATGGCTACACCTTC	CASSVEGGYGYTF
TRBJ2-1	TRBV5-1	-	TRBD2	TGCGCCAGCAGCGAGGGGACAGGACTAGCGGGTGACAATGAGCAGTTCTTC	CASSEGTGLAGDNEQFF
TRBJ1-5	TRBV10-2	-	-	TGCGCCAGCAGTGAGTCCAAGGGGAATAGCAATCAGCCCCAGCATTTT	CASSESKGNSNQPQHF
TRBJ2-3	TRBV19	-	-	TGTGCCAGTAGTATAGGGGGAGCTCCAGCAGATACGCAGTATTTT	CASSIGGAPADTQYF
TRBJ2-7	TRBV15	-	TRBD1	TGTGCCACCAGCGCGGGACAGGGTCGCGAGCAGTACTTC	CATSAGQGREQYF
TRBJ2-5	TRBV5-1	-	TRBD2	TGCGCCAGCAGCCGTAGCGGGGGCGAAGAGACCCAGTACTTC	CASSRSGGEETQYF
TRBJ2-7	TRBV2	-	-	TGTGCCAGCAGTGAATTTAGGGGGGTACAGGGGTCAGGGGACTACGAGCAGTACTTC	CASSEFRGVQGSGDYEQYF
TRBJ2-1	TRBV7-3	once	-	TGTGCCAGCAGCCCCACCCCGGACTACAATGAGCAGTTCTTC	CASSPTPDYNEQFF
TRBJ2-7	TRBV20-1	-	-	TGCAGTGCTGGCGACTACGAGCAGTACTTC	CSAGDYEQYF
TRBJ2-3	TRBV7-3	once	TRBD2	TGTGCCAGCAGCTCATATAGCGGGAGGGCAGATACGCAGTATTTT	CASSSYSGRADTQYF
TRBJ1-1	TRBV18	-	-	TGTGCCAGCTCACACGACCGGACTAACACTGAAGCTTTCTTT	CASSHDRTNTEAFF
TRBJ1-3	TRBV5-1	-	-	TGCGCCAGCAGTCTAATATTGAACAGCCGTGCGAACTCTGGAAACACCATATATTTT	CASSLILNSRANSGNTIYF
TRBJ2-1	TRBV11-1	-	TRBD2	TGTGCCAGCAGCGGAACAGGACTAGCGGTCAATGAGCAGTTCTTC	CASSGTGLAVNEQFF
TRBJ2-1	TRBV9	-	TRBD2	TGTGCCAGCAGCGCCGCCGCTAGCGGGAGTTTCAATGAGCAGTTCTTC	CASSAAASGSFNEQFF
TRBJ1-1	TRBV18	-	-	TGTGCCAGCTCACCAGGCGAACTCAACACTGAAGCTTTCTTT	CASSPGELNTEAFF
TRBJ2-1	TRBV5-4	-	-	TGTGCCAGCAGCTCCCCTTCGGGAGTAAATATTGAGCAGTTCTTC	CASSSPSGVNIEQFF
TRBJ2-1	TRBV5-1	-	TRBD2	TGCGCCAGCAGCTATGGGCTACTAGCGGCTATCAATGAGCAGTTCTTC	CASSYGLLAAINEQFF
TRBJ1-2	TRBV7-3	-	-	TGTGCCAGCAGCTTAGGATGGGTCGACTATGGCTACACCTTC	CASSLGWVDYGYTF
TRBJ2-2	TRBV11-2	few	-	TGTGCCACCGCGGGGGCGGGATTGAACACCGGGGAGCTGTTTTTT	CATAGAGLNTGELFF
TRBJ2-7	TRBV6-5	-	-	TGTGCCAGCACCCCAAGAAGGGACCCCAACTACGAGCAGTACTTC	CASTPRRDPNYEQYF
TRBJ2-1	TRBV27	once	TRBD2	TGTGCCAGCAGTTTCCGGCTGACTAGCGGGAAAACCTACAATGAGCAGTTCTTC	CASSFRLTSGKTYNEQFF
TRBJ2-3	TRBV2	-	TRBD2	TGTGCCAGCAGCCGTAGCGGGAGTGGTGCAGATACGCAGTATTTT	CASSRSGSGADTQYF
TRBJ1-2	TRBV19	-	-	TGTGCCAGTAGTAGGACAGCCCCCTATGGCTACACCTTC	CASSRTAPYGYTF